This T cell receptor (beta chain) was recorded in a study of T cell responses to AZD1222 COVID-19 vaccine. General study points: Just a handful of people given AZD1222 tested seropositive at baseline. Dominant CD4 TCR responses targeted spike regions 160-218 and 743-854.

The table came from immunoSEQ multiplex PCR; TCRdb's copy has only in-frame clones and leaves some out. Of approximately 120,000 clones in the sample, approximately 86% were seen once. Worth noting for this clone: The antigen is not known.

With V trimmed by 6 bases and J by 5 bases, 8 bases remained unmatched. Germline V CDR1 and CDR2: SGHRS, YFSETQ. This CDR3 has 15 residues. This TCR came from an adult in good health. Sequenced material: peripheral blood, taken on day 0 of AZD1222 vaccination. The chain uses TRBV5-1 and TRBJ2-7, with 13 bases identical to TRBD2. The CDR3 protein is CASTSGTSGKHEQYF. DNA for the CDR3: TGCGCCAGCACTTCCGGGACTAGCGGGAAGCACGAGCAGTACTTC.